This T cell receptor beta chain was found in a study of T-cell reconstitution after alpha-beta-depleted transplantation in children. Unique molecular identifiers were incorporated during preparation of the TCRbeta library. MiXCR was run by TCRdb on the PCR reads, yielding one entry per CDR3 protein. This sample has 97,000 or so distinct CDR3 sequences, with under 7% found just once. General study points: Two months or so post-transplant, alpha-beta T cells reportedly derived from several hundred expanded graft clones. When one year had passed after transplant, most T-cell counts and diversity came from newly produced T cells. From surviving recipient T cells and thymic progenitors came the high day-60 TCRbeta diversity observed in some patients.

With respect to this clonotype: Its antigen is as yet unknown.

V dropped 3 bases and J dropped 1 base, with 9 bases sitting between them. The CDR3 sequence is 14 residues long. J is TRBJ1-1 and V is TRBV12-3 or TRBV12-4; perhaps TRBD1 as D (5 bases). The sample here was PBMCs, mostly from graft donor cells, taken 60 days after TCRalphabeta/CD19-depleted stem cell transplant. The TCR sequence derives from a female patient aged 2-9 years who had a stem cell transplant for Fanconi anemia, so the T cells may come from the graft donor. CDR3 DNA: TGTGCCAGCAGTTTTCGGACACCGAACACTGAAGCTTTCTTT. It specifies CASSFRTPNTEAFF.